This TCR beta chain was sequenced during a study of blood T cell repertoires in COVID-19. This CDR3 region has 15 residues. Germline V gives CDR1 MNHEY, CDR2 SVGAGI. With V trimmed by 5 bases and J by 4 bases, 10 bases remained unmatched. In the study's own analysis: Quantification of nucleated cells was approximated via reference gene primer amplification. Sequenced by immunoSEQ multiplex PCR; TCRdb stores in-frame clones only, minus some. D and trimming come from the DNA, and the V and J calls and clone size come from that table. The sample carries some 110,000 clones, 74% recorded once. This receptor was obtained from a man at least 80 years old with COVID-19, enrolled during active disease. The chain recombines TRBV6-5 with TRBJ2-7; 8 bases map to TRBD1. The specimen sequenced was peripheral blood. The CDR3 DNA follows: TGTGCCAGCAGTCTATACAGGGGGGTAGAATACGAGCAGTACTTC. Protein product: CASSLYRGVEYEQYF.